These 26 T cell receptor beta chains were all obtained from the same sample, sequenced in a study of resident and recirculating memory T cells in vitiligo. The assay was immunoSEQ multiplex PCR, and TCRdb's table has in-frame clones only and misses some. The data contain about 76,000 clones, just over 90% of them singletons. Sequenced material: blood. The receptors shown here come from a male donor with vitiligo.

J is TRBJ2-3 and V is TRBV11-3; tentative D call: TRBD2 (5 bases). CDR1 SGHNT and CDR2 YENEEA come from the germline V gene. V was pared by 0 bases and J by 4 bases, with 8 bases between. This CDR3 is 14 amino acids long. The CDR3, as DNA: TGTGCCAGCAGCTTAGAGGGAGACGCAGATACGCAGTATTTT. This sequence encodes CASSLEGDADTQYF.

V is TRBV19 and J is TRBJ2-3, with 11 bases lining up with TRBD2. The trim removed 11 bases at V and 1 base at J, leaving 8 bases unmatched. This CDR3 comprises 15 residues. Per germline, CDR1 LNHDA and CDR2 SQIVND (reference sequence). Written as DNA, the CDR3 is TGTGCCCGGACTAGCGGGTACACTGGCACAGATACGCAGTATTTT. This translates into CARTSGYTGTDTQYF. The full variable domain, completed using reference TRBV19 and TRBJ2-3, is DGGITQSPKYLFRKEGQNVTLSCEQNLNHDAMYWYRQDPGQGLRLIYYSQIVNDFQKGDIAEGYSVSREKKESFPLTVTSAQKNPTAFYLCARTSGYTGTDTQYFGPGTRLTVL.

The CDR3 loop reads CASSLGLRGAEAFF. DNA for the CDR3: TGTGCCAGCAGCTTAGGTCTCAGGGGGGCTGAAGCTTTCTTT. The chain joins TRBV11-3 to TRBJ1-1; 7 positions match TRBD1. The CDR3 totals 14 residues. The germline gives CDR1 SGHNT, CDR2 YENEEA. The J segment lost 6 bases and the V segment lost 1 base, leaving 5 bases of the junction unmatched.

The chain recombines TRBV6-1 with TRBJ2-2; 9 nucleotides match TRBD2. The length of the CDR3 is 18 residues. Trimming at V came to 1 base and at J to 0 bases, leaving 6 bases not matched to a gene. The germline gives CDR1 MNHNS, CDR2 SASEGT. The CDR3, as DNA: TGTGCCAGCAGTGAAGGTTTTAGCGGGGGACCGAACACCGGGGAGCTGTTTTTT. Amino acids: CASSEGFSGGPNTGELFF.

The rearrangement links TRBV30 to TRBJ2-3; a possible D gene is TRBD2 (6 bases). V was pared by 6 bases and J by 11 bases, with 18 bases between. From germline, CDR1 is GTSNPN and CDR2 SVGIG (reference sequence). The CDR3 has 12 residues. CDR3 DNA sequence: TGTGCCTGCGCGATGGGGGGAGTAGTGCAGTATTTT. This translates into CACAMGGVVQYF.

The chain uses TRBV6-5 and TRBJ1-1; D is ambiguous. This CDR3 region has 13 residues. V lost 0 bases, J lost 3 bases, and 5 bases lay in between. Per germline, CDR1 MNHEY and CDR2 SVGAGI. The DNA of the CDR3 is TGTGCCAGCAGTTACTCGCCGGACACTGAAGCTTTCTTT. Translation gives CASSYSPDTEAFF.

Only one count was recorded for this clone. The chain has TRBV10-1 and TRBJ2-5; TRBD2 matches 8 bases. The better agreement between TRBJ2-7 and the DNA end casts doubt on the J call. The CDR3 sequence is 16 residues long. Germline loops: CDR1 WNHNN, CDR2 SYGVQD (reference sequence). This CDR3 reads CASSDGGEGRGGEQYF. CDR3 in DNA: TGCGCCAGCAGTGACGGGGGGGAGGGCCGCGGGGGCGAGCAGTACTTC.

The genes are TRBV10-2 and TRBJ2-1; no reliable D call. Trimming cost V 8 bases and J 4 bases, with 21 bases left between them. The CDR3 spans 16 residues. CDR1 is WSHSY and CDR2 is SAAADI in the germline V gene. DNA for the CDR3: TGCGCCAGCGCCCGGTCCTTCGGTACTCTGTACAATGAGCAGTTCTTC. As protein: CASARSFGTLYNEQFF.

The chain carries TRBV5-1 and TRBJ2-7; 9 nucleotides line up with TRBD1. The CDR3 loop spans 14 amino acids. Germline V gene sequence: CDR1 SGHRS, CDR2 YFSETQ. V dropped 6 bases and J dropped 5; count of bases not matched to a gene: 9. The CDR3 DNA reads TGCGCCAGCAAATCCGGGACAGGGATCCACGAGCAGTACTTC. Translating it yields CASKSGTGIHEQYF.

The chain links TRBV18 to TRBJ2-2; the D gene is possibly TRBD2 (6 bases). The CDR3 spans 16 residues. Germline V gene data show CDR1 as KGHSH and CDR2 as LQKENI. V was pared by 2 bases and J by 2 bases, with 12 bases between. CDR3 loop: CASSPVIGGNTGELFF. CDR3 DNA: TGTGCCAGCTCACCAGTAATCGGGGGTAACACCGGGGAGCTGTTTTTT. Full variable domain (rest looked up from reference TRBV18 and TRBJ2-2): NAGVMQNPRHLVRRRGQEARLRCSPMKGHSHVYWYRQLPEEGLKFMVYLQKENIIDESGMPKERFSAEFPKEGPSILRIQQVVRGDSAAYFCASSPVIGGNTGELFFGEGSRLTVL.

V usage is TRBV10-3 and J usage is TRBJ1-5; D is unclear. There are 17 residues in the CDR3. The V gene's germline CDR1 is ENHRY and CDR2 SYGVKD. Trimming removed 2 bases at V and 0 bases at J, with 14 bases between. CDR3 bases: TGTGCCATCAGTGAGGCGAGGCGGGTAGGTAGCAATCAGCCCCAGCATTTT. It is translated as CAISEARRVGSNQPQHF.

J is TRBJ2-3 and V is TRBV28, with a possible D match to TRBD2 (5 bases). The CDR3 is 14 amino acids. CDR1 is MDHEN and CDR2 is SYDVKM in the germline V gene. Trimming took 3 bases from V and 8 from J, leaving 15 bases between them. The DNA of the CDR3 is TGTGCCAGCAGTTTCAGTCTAGCCCTTAGTACGCAGTATTTT. Amino acid sequence: CASSFSLALSTQYF.

The chain couples TRBV5-8 to TRBJ1-5, with D hard to call. The CDR3 has 15 amino acids. V dropped 0 bases and J dropped 1 base, with 8 bases sitting between them. Germline V gene lookup returns CDR1 SGHTS and CDR2 YDEGEE. The CDR3 spells CASSLGGGSNQPQHF. As DNA, the CDR3 is TGTGCCAGCAGCTTGGGCGGCGGAAGCAATCAGCCCCAGCATTTT.

The CDR3 reads CASSGPNPGTAQFF. CDR3 nucleotide sequence: TGTGCCAGCAGCGGACCTAATCCCGGGACAGCGCAGTTCTTC. The chain carries TRBV9 and TRBJ2-1; 7 bases align to TRBD1. V lost 3 bases to trimming and J lost 12 bases; unmatched junction nucleotides: 12. This CDR3 is built from 14 residues. Germline assignment: CDR1 SGDLS and CDR2 YYNGEE. The full variable domain, its missing parts supplied by reference TRBV9 and TRBJ2-1, is DSGVTQTPKHLITATGQRVTLRCSPRSGDLSVYWYQQSLDQGLQFLIQYYNGEERAKGNILERFSAQQFPDLHSELNLSSLELGDSALYFCASSGPNPGTAQFFGPGTRLTVL.

This rearrangement joins TRBV9 to TRBJ2-1, with TRBD2 as a possible D gene (6 bases). The CDR3 loop spans 13 amino acids. CDR1 is SGDLS and CDR2 is YYNGEE in the germline V gene. The V and J ends lost 2 bases and 7 bases respectively, with 10 bases between them. As DNA, the CDR3 is TGTGCCAGCAGCGTGGGAGGAGGTAATGAGCAGTTCTTC. Amino acid sequence: CASSVGGGNEQFF.

The chain has TRBV19 and TRBJ1-1; 9 bases are shared with TRBD1. This CDR3 contains 14 residues. Trimming cost V 3 bases and J 6 bases; bases outside gene matches: 5. CDR1 LNHDA and CDR2 SQIVND come from the germline V gene (reference sequence). DNA for the CDR3: TGTGCCAGTAGTATCGGAGACAGGGGGTCTGAAGCTTTCTTT. This sequence encodes CASSIGDRGSEAFF.

This clone was detected only once. The V and J genes are TRBV11-2 and TRBJ2-5, with D perhaps matching TRBD2 (6 bases). Trimming took 7 bases from V and 1 from J, leaving 16 bases between them. The CDR3 is 15 amino acids. Per germline, CDR1 SGHAT and CDR2 FQNNGV. CDR3 in DNA: TGTGCCAGCAACGACGGGCCGGGAGCCCAAGAGACCCAGTACTTC. It specifies CASNDGPGAQETQYF.

This clone has just a few counts. The rearrangement joins TRBV12-5 to TRBJ2-5; D is undetermined. With 0 bases removed from V and 4 bases from J, the gap between germline ends came to 6 bases. The CDR3 extends over 13 amino acids. Germline CDR1 and CDR2: LGHNT and FRNRAP. This chain's CDR3 is CASGLVSGETQYF. DNA for the CDR3: TGTGCTAGTGGTTTGGTATCCGGAGAGACCCAGTACTTC. Full variable domain (remainder filled in from reference TRBV12-5 and TRBJ2-5): DARVTQTPRHKVTEMGQEVTMRCQPILGHNTVFWYRQTMMQGLELLAYFRNRAPLDDSGMPKDRFSAEMPDATLATLKIQPSEPRDSAVYFCASGLVSGETQYFGPGTRLLVL.

The chain recombines TRBV5-1 with TRBJ1-2, with 12 bases fitting TRBD1. From germline, CDR1 is SGHRS and CDR2 YFSETQ. The CDR3 loop spans 15 amino acids. Trimming cost V 1 base and J 7 bases; bases outside gene matches: 5. The CDR3 loop reads CASSLPGQGALGYTF. Written as DNA, the CDR3 is TGCGCCAGCAGCTTGCCGGGACAGGGGGCGCTTGGCTACACCTTC.

This rearrangement joins TRBV2 to TRBJ2-3, with 8 bases lining up with TRBD2. Germline V gene data show CDR1 as SNHLY and CDR2 as FYNNEI. The CDR3 sequence is 17 residues long. After removal of 5 bases from V and 0 bases from J, the junction contained 10 bases not matched to a gene. The CDR3 nucleotides are TGTGCCAGCAGTTCCGACCCCCTAGCGGGTAGCACAGATACGCAGTATTTT. This encodes CASSSDPLAGSTDTQYF.

This clone has only one observation. This chain links TRBV27 with TRBJ2-7, with D tentatively TRBD2 (6 bases). Germline CDR1 MNHEY, CDR2 SMNVEV (reference sequence). The CDR3 contains 15 residues. V dropped 6 bases and J dropped 1 base, with 16 bases sitting between them. The CDR3 nucleotides are TGTGCCAGCAGAAATTTAGCGGAGGCTTCCTACGAGCAGTACTTC. Amino acid sequence: CASRNLAEASYEQYF.

The chain's CDR3 is CASFQSNQPQHF. DNA for the CDR3: TGTGCCAGTTTTCAAAGCAATCAGCCCCAGCATTTT. J is TRBJ1-5 and V is TRBV28; D gene unclear. The CDR3 consists of 12 residues. Germline CDR1 and CDR2: MDHEN and SYDVKM. V lost 9 bases, J lost 1 base, and 7 bases lay in between.

The chain combines TRBV19 with TRBJ1-1; 9 bases map to TRBD1. The V gene end was trimmed by 5 bases and the J gene end by 4 bases; junction bases not matched to a gene: 2. The CDR3 extends over 13 amino acids. The germline CDR1 and CDR2 sequences are LNHDA and SQIVND (reference sequence). The CDR3 here is CASSEQGATEAFF. DNA of the CDR3: TGTGCCAGTAGTGAACAGGGGGCCACTGAAGCTTTCTTT. Supplemented by reference TRBV19 and TRBJ1-1, the full variable domain reads DGGITQSPKYLFRKEGQNVTLSCEQNLNHDAMYWYRQDPGQGLRLIYYSQIVNDFQKGDIAEGYSVSREKKESFPLTVTSAQKNPTAFYLCASSEQGATEAFFGQGTRLTVV.

The CDR3 is CASSGPSGSSYNEQFF. CDR3 nucleotides: TGTGCCAGCAGTGGACCCAGCGGGAGCTCCTACAATGAGCAGTTCTTC. V is TRBV6-1 and J is TRBJ2-1; 8 bases align to TRBD2. V was pared by 4 bases and J by 0 bases, with 5 bases of the junction left unmatched. Germline CDR1 reads MNHNS; CDR2 reads SASEGT. This CDR3 has 16 residues.

The V gene is TRBV4-1, the J gene TRBJ2-7; tentatively, D is TRBD2 (6 bases). There are 15 residues in the CDR3. V lost 4 bases and J lost 0, with 13 bases in between. CDR1 is MGHRA, CDR2 YSYEKL, per germline. In DNA, the CDR3 is TGCGCCAGCAGCCGCTCCGCGGGGATCTCCTACGAGCAGTACTTC. As protein: CASSRSAGISYEQYF.

The rearrangement joins TRBV15 to TRBJ2-1; D is unresolved. Trimming took 2 bases from V and 4 from J, leaving 3 bases between them. The germline gives CDR1 LNHNV, CDR2 YYDKDF (reference sequence). The CDR3 has 12 residues. The CDR3 sequence: CATSRPYNEQFF. The DNA of the CDR3 is TGTGCCACCAGCAGACCTTACAATGAGCAGTTCTTC.